These 17 T cell receptor beta chains came from one sample sequenced in a study of blood T cell repertoires in COVID-19. TCRdb keeps only in-frame clones here, not all; method: immunoSEQ multiplex PCR. The sample records 220,000 or so clones, 84% being singletons. Input material: peripheral blood. The receptors originated from a man aged 30-40 years with active or convalescent COVID-19.

A remark on this clone: A junction end diverges from the germline sequence, so it may reflect a read error. The chain couples TRBV19 to TRBJ1-1; D ambiguous. Germline V lookup: CDR1 LNHDA, CDR2 SQIVND (reference sequence). The CDR3 is 15 amino acids. As DNA, the CDR3 is TGTGCCAGCAGTAAGGTTAGACGGGGGAACACTGAAGCTTTCTTT. Encoded protein: CASSKVRRGNTEAFF.

J is TRBJ1-2 and V is TRBV4-2; D is possibly TRBD1 (5 bases). This CDR3 contains 16 residues. Germline V gene data show CDR1 as LGHNA and CDR2 as YNFKEQ. V lost 3 bases, J lost 0 bases, and 14 bases lay in between. The CDR3 sequence: CASSHPGRVTNYGYTF. The CDR3 DNA follows: TGTGCCAGCAGCCACCCCGGCAGGGTCACTAACTATGGCTACACCTTC.

The gene calls are TRBV4-2 and TRBJ2-7, with 10 nucleotides matching TRBD2. This CDR3 has 13 residues. Germline CDR1 and CDR2: LGHNA and YNFKEQ. V shed 3 bases and J 9 bases; nucleotides not matched to a gene: 5. The CDR3 loop is CASSQSSGGTQYF. CDR3 bases: TGTGCCAGCAGCCAGAGTAGCGGGGGGACGCAGTACTTC.

The chain links TRBV7-2 to TRBJ2-7; TRBD2 is a possible D gene (5 bases). CDR1 is SGHTA and CDR2 is FQGNSA in the germline V gene. The V end was cut by 1 base, the J end by 6 bases, with 10 bases between. This CDR3 has 13 amino acids. The CDR3 bases are TGTGCCAGCAGCTTAGGGGGTGAGGGCGAGCAGTACTTC. Protein sequence: CASSLGGEGEQYF.

The J gene is TRBJ1-5, the V gene TRBV7-2; D possibly corresponds to TRBD1 (6 bases). Germline V CDR1 and CDR2: SGHTA, FQGNSA. The V end lost 2 bases, the J end lost 3 bases, and 11 bases lay between the germline ends. The CDR3 loop spans 15 amino acids. The CDR3 bases are TGTGCCAGCAGCTTATCCGGACAGTTCAATCAGCCCCAGCATTTT. As protein: CASSLSGQFNQPQHF.

The V and J genes are TRBV7-9 and TRBJ2-7; 7 nucleotides agree with TRBD1. V lost 3 bases and J lost 5; bases outside the gene matches: 10. Germline loops: CDR1 SEHNR, CDR2 FQNEAQ (reference sequence). The CDR3 is made up of 15 amino acids. In DNA, the CDR3 is TGTGCCAGCAGCTTCAGGGGGTACCCGGTGAACGAGCAGTACTTC. Translated, it gives CASSFRGYPVNEQYF.

V is TRBV4-2 and J is TRBJ2-3; 12 nucleotides agree with TRBD2. Unmatched junction bases numbered 10, after V lost 4 bases and J lost 5 bases. CDR1 is LGHNA, CDR2 YNFKEQ, per germline. This CDR3 is built from 17 residues. CDR3 sequence reads: CASSRAWTSGTGDTQYF. The CDR3 bases are TGTGCCAGCAGCCGGGCCTGGACTAGCGGGACGGGAGATACGCAGTATTTT.

This sequence joins TRBV30 and TRBJ2-7, with D possibly TRBD2 on 6 matching bases. V lost 4 bases, J lost 2 bases, and 18 bases lay in between. The CDR3 has 15 residues. Germline CDR1 GTSNPN, CDR2 SVGIG (reference sequence). The CDR3 sequence: CAWTPLGSQAYEQYF. Here the CDR3 DNA reads TGTGCCTGGACCCCTCTCGGGAGTCAAGCCTACGAGCAGTACTTC.

The chain is built from TRBV19 and TRBJ2-1, with 7 bases aligning to TRBD2. The CDR3 is 15 residues long. Per germline, CDR1 LNHDA and CDR2 SQIVND (reference sequence). V dropped 5 bases and J dropped 9; count of bases not matched to a gene: 13. CDR3 residues: CASSLPGLTRGEQFF. In DNA form, the CDR3 reads TGTGCCAGTAGTTTGCCGGGACTAACGCGGGGTGAGCAGTTCTTC.

The chain is built from TRBV6-5 and TRBJ1-2, with TRBD1 as a possible D gene (6 bases). The germline gives CDR1 MNHEY, CDR2 SVGAGI. CDR3 length: 13 amino acids. V lost 5 bases and J 8 bases, leaving 15 bases between the germline ends. The CDR3 DNA reads as TGTGCCAGCAGTCCCCAGGGGATGGGAGGCTACACCTTC. It codes for CASSPQGMGGYTF.

This chain links TRBV7-2 with TRBJ1-5, with D unresolved. CDR3 length: 15 amino acids. Trimming stripped 0 bases from V and 4 bases from J, with 10 bases between. Germline CDR1 is SGHTA and CDR2 is FQGNSA. CDR3 nucleotides: TGTGCCAGCAGCTTAGCGCTGGCAGAAAATCAGCCCCAGCATTTT. Amino acids: CASSLALAENQPQHF.

J is TRBJ1-5 and V is TRBV7-8; weak D call: TRBD1 (5 bases). From germline, CDR1 is SGHVS and CDR2 FQNEAQ. Trimming pared 1 base from V and 2 bases from J, leaving 9 bases between. This CDR3 has 15 residues. The CDR3 loop reads CASSLEGPGNQPQHF. In DNA, the CDR3 is TGTGCCAGCAGCTTAGAGGGGCCGGGCAATCAGCCCCAGCATTTT.

The chain employs TRBV30 and TRBJ2-7; TRBD2 is a possible D gene (5 bases). CDR1 is GTSNPN, CDR2 SVGIG, per germline (reference sequence). Trimming removed 3 bases at V and 2 bases at J, with 8 bases between. There are 12 residues in the CDR3. The CDR3 reads CAWSWRTYEQYF. Written as DNA, the CDR3 is TGTGCCTGGAGCTGGAGGACCTACGAGCAGTACTTC.

This clone occurred once. The chain links TRBV12-3 or TRBV12-4 to TRBJ1-2; D is ambiguous. The CDR3 spans 12 residues. Trimming took off 6 bases at V and 8 bases at J, with 13 bases between the two ends. CDR3 DNA: TGTGCCAGCAGAAGGACTCTGCAGGGCTACACCTTC. As protein: CASRRTLQGYTF.

CDR3 sequence reads: CASSYSGQGSQYF. CDR3 sequence (DNA): TGTGCCAGCAGTTACTCCGGTCAGGGGTCGCAGTATTTT. V and J are TRBV6-5 and TRBJ2-3, with D perhaps TRBD1 (6 bases). V was pared by 0 bases and J by 10 bases, with 11 bases between. CDR3 length: 13 amino acids. Looked up from germline, CDR1 is MNHEY and CDR2 is SVGAGI.

The chain carries TRBV5-1 and TRBJ2-1; D gene ambiguous. Germline CDR1 reads SGHRS; CDR2 reads YFSETQ. V was shortened by 5 bases and J by 5 bases, with 5 bases between the two germline ends. CDR3 length: 11 residues. The CDR3 protein is CASRGHNEQFF. The DNA for the CDR3 is TGCGCCAGCAGGGGCCACAATGAGCAGTTCTTC.

The chain couples TRBV4-3 to TRBJ1-5, with D hard to call. The germline V gene encodes CDR1 LGHNA and CDR2 YSLEER. There are 14 residues in the CDR3. V was clipped by 2 bases and J by 3 bases, with 8 bases between them. The CDR3 spells CASSQWALNQPQHF. CDR3 nucleotide sequence: TGCGCCAGCAGCCAATGGGCCCTCAATCAGCCCCAGCATTTT.